The following is a TCR beta chain sequence with its context. Antigen unknown. PCR was performed using 60 Vbeta and 13 Jbeta primers. The data were produced by immunoSEQ multiplex PCR, yet TCRdb's version contains in-frame clones alone and is incomplete. The sample contains approximately 170,000 clones, roughly four fifths of which appear only once. The entry originates in a study of cytomegalovirus exposure and HLA in healthy donors. Points from the study as a whole: TCR beta sequences reportedly predicted the HLA-A and HLA-B alleles of most subjects accurately. HLA alleles showed associations with 15,000 to 20,000 TCR beta sequences in a later analysis, at a 0.05 false discovery rate. It was in a later analysis that TCR association rates were seen to vary by HLA locus, highest for DRB1 and lowest for HLA-C.

The CDR3 extends over 15 amino acids. Germline CDR1 is WNHNN and CDR2 is SYGVQD (reference sequence). The trim removed 3 bases at V and 4 bases at J, leaving 9 bases unmatched. Sequencing was carried out using PBMCs. The TCR comes from a woman aged 35 to 49 in good health and CMV-seronegative. The V call is TRBV10-1, the J call TRBJ2-7, with 7 bases aligning to TRBD2. The CDR3 loop is CASSDWREGRYEQYF. The CDR3 DNA is TGCGCCAGCAGTGATTGGAGGGAGGGCCGATACGAGCAGTACTTC.